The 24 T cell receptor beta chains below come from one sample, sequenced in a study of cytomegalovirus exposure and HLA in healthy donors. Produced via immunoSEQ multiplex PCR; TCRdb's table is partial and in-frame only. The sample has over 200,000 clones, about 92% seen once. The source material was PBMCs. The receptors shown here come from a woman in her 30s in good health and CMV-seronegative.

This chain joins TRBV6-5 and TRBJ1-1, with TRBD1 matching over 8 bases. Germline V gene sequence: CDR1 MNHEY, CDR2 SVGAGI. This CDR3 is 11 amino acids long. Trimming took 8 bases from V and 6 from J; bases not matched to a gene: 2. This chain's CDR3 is CASGQGPEAFF. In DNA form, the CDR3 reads TGTGCCAGCGGACAGGGTCCTGAAGCTTTCTTT.

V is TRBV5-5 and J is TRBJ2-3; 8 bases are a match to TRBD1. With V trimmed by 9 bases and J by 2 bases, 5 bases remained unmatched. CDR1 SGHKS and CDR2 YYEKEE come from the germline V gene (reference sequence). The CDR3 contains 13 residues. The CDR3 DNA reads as TGTGCCACCGGGACAGGTGACACAGATACGCAGTATTTT. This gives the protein CATGTGDTDTQYF.

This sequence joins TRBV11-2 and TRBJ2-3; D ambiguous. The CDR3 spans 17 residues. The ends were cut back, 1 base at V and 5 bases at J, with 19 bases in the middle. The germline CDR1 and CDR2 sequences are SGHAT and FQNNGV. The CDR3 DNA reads TGTGCCAGCAGCTTAGTTCTGTGGGCAGCCCCAGGAGATACGCAGTATTTT. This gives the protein CASSLVLWAAPGDTQYF.

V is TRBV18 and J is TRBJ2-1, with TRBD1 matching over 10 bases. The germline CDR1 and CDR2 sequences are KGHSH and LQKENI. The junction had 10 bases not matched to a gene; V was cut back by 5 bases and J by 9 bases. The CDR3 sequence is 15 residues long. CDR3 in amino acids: CASSVDRGSTSEQFF. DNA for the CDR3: TGTGCCAGCTCAGTGGACAGGGGGTCCACCAGTGAGCAGTTCTTC. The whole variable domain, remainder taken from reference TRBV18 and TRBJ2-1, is NAGVMQNPRHLVRRRGQEARLRCSPMKGHSHVYWYRQLPEEGLKFMVYLQKENIIDESGMPKERFSAEFPKEGPSILRIQQVVRGDSAAYFCASSVDRGSTSEQFFGPGTRLTVL.

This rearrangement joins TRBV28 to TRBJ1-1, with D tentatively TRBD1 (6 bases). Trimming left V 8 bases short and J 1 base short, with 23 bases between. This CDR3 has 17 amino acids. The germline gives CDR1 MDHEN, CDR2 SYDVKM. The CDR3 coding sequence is TGTGCCAGCGGCCGGGACATCCTTCGTAGGGGGAACACTGAAGCTTTCTTT. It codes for CASGRDILRRGNTEAFF.

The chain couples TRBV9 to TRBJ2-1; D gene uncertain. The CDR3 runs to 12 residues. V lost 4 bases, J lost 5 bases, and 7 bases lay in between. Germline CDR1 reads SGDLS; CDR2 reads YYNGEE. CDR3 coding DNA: TGTGCCAGCAGCCTTTTCCACAATGAGCAGTTCTTC. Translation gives CASSLFHNEQFF.

CDR3 coding DNA: TGTGCCAGCAGCTTAGAGACTGCAATGGGCTACGAGCAGTACTTC. Translated: CASSLETAMGYEQYF. The rearrangement links TRBV7-8 to TRBJ2-7; no reliable D call. Germline-derived CDR1 and CDR2 are SGHVS and FQNEAQ. V was clipped by 1 base and J by 3 bases, with 13 bases between them. The CDR3 sequence is 15 residues long.

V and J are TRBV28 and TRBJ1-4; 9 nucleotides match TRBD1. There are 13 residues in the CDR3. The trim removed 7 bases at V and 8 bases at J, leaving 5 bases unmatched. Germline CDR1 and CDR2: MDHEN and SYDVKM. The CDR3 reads CASTDRGREKLFF. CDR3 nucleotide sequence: TGTGCCAGCACGGACAGGGGCAGAGAAAAACTGTTTTTT.

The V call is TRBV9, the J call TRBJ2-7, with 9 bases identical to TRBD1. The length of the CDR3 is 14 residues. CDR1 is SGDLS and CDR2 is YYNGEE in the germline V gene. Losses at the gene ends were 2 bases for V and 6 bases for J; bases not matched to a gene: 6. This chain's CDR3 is CASSVDTGGVEQYF. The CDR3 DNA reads TGTGCCAGCAGCGTTGACACAGGGGGCGTCGAGCAGTACTTC.

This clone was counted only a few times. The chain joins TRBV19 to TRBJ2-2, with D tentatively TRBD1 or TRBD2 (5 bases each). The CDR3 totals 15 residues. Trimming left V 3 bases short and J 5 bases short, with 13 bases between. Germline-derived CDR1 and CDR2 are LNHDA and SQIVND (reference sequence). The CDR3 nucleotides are TGTGCCAGTAGTATTGGGACGGCCTATACCGGGGAGCTGTTTTTT. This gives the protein CASSIGTAYTGELFF.

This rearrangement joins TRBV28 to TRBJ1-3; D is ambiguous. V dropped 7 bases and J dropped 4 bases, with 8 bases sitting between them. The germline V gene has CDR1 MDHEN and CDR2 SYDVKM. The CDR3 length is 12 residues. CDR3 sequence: CASTLEGNTIYF. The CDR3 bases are TGTGCCAGCACCCTAGAGGGAAACACCATATATTTT.

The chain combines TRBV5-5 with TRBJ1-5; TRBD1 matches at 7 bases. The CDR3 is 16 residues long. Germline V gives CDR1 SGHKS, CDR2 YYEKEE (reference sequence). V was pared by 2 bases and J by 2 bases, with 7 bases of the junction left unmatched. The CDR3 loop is CASSFQSTGGNQPQHF. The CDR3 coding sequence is TGTGCCAGCAGCTTCCAGTCTACAGGGGGCAATCAGCCCCAGCATTTT.

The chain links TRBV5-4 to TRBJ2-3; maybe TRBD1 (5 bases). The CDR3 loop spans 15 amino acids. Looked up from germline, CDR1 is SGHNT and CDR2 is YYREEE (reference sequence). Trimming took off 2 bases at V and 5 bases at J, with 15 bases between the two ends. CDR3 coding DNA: TGTGCCAGCAGCTTAAGGGGTGGTCTACAAGATACGCAGTATTTT. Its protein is CASSLRGGLQDTQYF.

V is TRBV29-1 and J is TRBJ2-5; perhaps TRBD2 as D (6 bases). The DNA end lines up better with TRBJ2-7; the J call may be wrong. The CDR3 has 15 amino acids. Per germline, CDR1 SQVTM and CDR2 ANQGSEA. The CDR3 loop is CSVQTVTSLTYEQYF. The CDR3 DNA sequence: TGCAGCGTCCAAACCGTAACTAGCCTGACCTACGAGCAGTACTTC.

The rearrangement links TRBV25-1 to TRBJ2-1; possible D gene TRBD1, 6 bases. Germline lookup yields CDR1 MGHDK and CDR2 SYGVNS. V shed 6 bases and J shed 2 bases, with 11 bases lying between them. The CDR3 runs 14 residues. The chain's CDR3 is CASRMTGPYNEQFF. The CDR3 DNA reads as TGTGCCAGCAGGATGACAGGTCCCTACAATGAGCAGTTCTTC.

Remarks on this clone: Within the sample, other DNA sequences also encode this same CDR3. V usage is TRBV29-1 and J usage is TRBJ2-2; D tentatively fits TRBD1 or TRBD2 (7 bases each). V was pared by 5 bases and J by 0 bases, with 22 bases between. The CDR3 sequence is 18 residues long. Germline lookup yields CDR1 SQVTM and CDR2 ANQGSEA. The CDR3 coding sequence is TGCAGCGTTACAGGACAGGCGTCGACTAGCCCGAACACCGGGGAGCTGTTTTTT. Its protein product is CSVTGQASTSPNTGELFF.

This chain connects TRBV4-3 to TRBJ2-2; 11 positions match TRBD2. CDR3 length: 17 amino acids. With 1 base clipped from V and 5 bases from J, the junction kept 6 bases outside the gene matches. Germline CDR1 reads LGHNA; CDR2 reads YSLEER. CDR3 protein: CASSQGLAGRMTGELFF. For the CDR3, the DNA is TGCGCCAGCAGCCAAGGACTAGCGGGACGTATGACCGGGGAGCTGTTTTTT.

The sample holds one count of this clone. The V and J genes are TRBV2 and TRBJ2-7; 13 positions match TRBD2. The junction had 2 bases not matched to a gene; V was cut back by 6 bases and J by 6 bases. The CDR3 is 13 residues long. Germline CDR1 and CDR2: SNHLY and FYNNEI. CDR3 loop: CASRTSGGIEQYF. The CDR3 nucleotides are TGTGCCAGCAGGACTAGCGGGGGGATCGAGCAGTACTTC.

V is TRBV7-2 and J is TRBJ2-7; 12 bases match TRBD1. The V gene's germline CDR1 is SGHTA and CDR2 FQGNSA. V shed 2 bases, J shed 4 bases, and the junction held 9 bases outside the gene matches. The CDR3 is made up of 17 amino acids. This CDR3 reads CASSLRPGTGGQYEQYF. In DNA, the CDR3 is TGTGCCAGCAGCTTAAGACCGGGGACAGGGGGCCAGTACGAGCAGTACTTC.

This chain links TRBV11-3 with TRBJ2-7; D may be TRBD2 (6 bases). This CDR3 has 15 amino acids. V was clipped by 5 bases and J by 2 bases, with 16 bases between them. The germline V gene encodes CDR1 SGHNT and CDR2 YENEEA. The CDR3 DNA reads TGTGCCAGCAGCGCACCGGGACTCCCCACCTACGAGCAGTACTTC. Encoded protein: CASSAPGLPTYEQYF.

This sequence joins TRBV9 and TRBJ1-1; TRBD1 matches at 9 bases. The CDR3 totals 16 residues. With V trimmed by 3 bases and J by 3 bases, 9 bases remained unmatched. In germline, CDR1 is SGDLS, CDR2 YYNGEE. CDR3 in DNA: TGTGCCAGCAGCGAAACAGGGGGCGTAGGGGACACTGAAGCTTTCTTT. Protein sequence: CASSETGGVGDTEAFF.

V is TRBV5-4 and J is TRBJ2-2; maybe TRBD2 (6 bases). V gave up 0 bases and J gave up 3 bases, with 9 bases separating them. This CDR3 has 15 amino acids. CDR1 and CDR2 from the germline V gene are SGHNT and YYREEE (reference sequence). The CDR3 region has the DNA TGTGCCAGCAGCTTGGTCGGGAGCGACACCGGGGAGCTGTTTTTT. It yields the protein CASSLVGSDTGELFF.

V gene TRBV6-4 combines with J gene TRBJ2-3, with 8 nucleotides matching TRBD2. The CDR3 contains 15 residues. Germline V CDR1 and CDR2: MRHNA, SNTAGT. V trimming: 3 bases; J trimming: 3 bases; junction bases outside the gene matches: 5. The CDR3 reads CASSEQGGGTDTQYF. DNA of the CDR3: TGTGCCAGCAGTGAACAGGGCGGGGGGACAGATACGCAGTATTTT.

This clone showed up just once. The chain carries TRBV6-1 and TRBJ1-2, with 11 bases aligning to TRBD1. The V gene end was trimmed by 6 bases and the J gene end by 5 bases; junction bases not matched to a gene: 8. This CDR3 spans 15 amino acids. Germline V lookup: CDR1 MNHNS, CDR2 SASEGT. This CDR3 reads CASRPTGTGGYGYTF. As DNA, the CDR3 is TGTGCCAGCAGGCCGACCGGGACAGGGGGTTATGGCTACACCTTC.